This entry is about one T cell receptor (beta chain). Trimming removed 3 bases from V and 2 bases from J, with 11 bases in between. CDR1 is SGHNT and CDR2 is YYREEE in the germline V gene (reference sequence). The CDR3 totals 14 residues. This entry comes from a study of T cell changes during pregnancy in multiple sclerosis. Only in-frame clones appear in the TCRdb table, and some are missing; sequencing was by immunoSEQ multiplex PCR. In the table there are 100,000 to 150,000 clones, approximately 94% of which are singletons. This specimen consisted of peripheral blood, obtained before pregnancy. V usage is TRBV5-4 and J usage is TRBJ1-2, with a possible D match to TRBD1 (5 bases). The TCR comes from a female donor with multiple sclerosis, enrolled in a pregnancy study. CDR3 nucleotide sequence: TGTGCCAGCAGCTCACCAGGGATAAACTATGGCTACACCTTC. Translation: CASSSPGINYGYTF.